This is a list of T cell receptor beta chains from one sample in a study of tumor and adjacent non-tumor tissue in lung cancer. TCRdb ran MiXCR on the multiplex PCR reads and lists one entry per CDR3 protein. The sample shows over 85,000 distinct CDR3 sequences, under 90% of them seen only once. The specimen sequenced was lung tumor tissue. The receptor set was obtained from a man aged 65-85 years with non-small cell lung cancer. The CDR3 runs from the conserved cysteine through the conserved F or W. Only some rows state a clone size, as once, few, many or a class for expanded clones.

V: TRBV6-2/TRBV6-3
size: once
J: TRBJ2-3
CDR3: CGSKDRTNTDAQYF

V: TRBV29-1
size: many
J: TRBJ2-1
CDR3: CSVDRPSSYNEQFF

V: TRBV12-3/TRBV12-4
size: once
J: TRBJ2-2
CDR3: CASSWNSGGREVFF

V: TRBV11-2
size: .
J: TRBJ2-1
CDR3: CASGRGNEHFF

V: TRBV6-5
size: many
J: TRBJ1-2
CDR3: CASSYYSTNYGYTF

V: TRBV12-5
size: .
J: TRBJ1-5
CDR3: CTSGLTADSQPQHF

V: TRBV12-3/TRBV12-4
size: .
J: TRBJ2-5
CDR3: CVSRKSDHPTSGLPQEANYF

V: TRBV6-5
size: .
J: TRBJ1-1
CDR3: CASSYSISMNTEVFF

V: TRBV10-3
size: .
J: TRBJ2-3
CDR3: CAFSEEGRFTDTQYF

V: TRBV5-1
size: many
J: TRBJ2-5
CDR3: CASREQSGTSQTQYF

V: TRBV13
size: .
J: TRBJ2-7
CDR3: CASISTTGDEKYF

V: TRBV10-3
size: .
J: TRBJ2-2
CDR3: CAITGRAAPGTGNLFF

V: TRBV14
size: .
J: TRBJ2-3
CDR3: CAASPGEEDTQYF

V: TRBV6-2/TRBV6-3
size: .
J: TRBJ1-2
CDR3: CASRQRTVLNYGYTF

V: TRBV11-1
size: .
J: TRBJ2-3
CDR3: CASSPTRPGLHITDTQYF

V: TRBV20-1
size: once
J: TRBJ1-2
CDR3: CSAKTGGSIGYTF

V: TRBV6-2/TRBV6-3
size: many
J: TRBJ1-5
CDR3: CASSYQPQPQHF

V: TRBV12-3/TRBV12-4
size: .
J: TRBJ2-2
CDR3: CATSFSLGLAPGELFF

V: TRBV5-4
size: many
J: TRBJ2-3
CDR3: CASSPGGGTDTQYF

V: TRBV10-2
size: .
J: TRBJ2-2
CDR3: CASSDTGDLFF

V: TRBV6-5
size: .
J: TRBJ1-2
CDR3: CAGSYFKHVNYGYTF

V: TRBV4-2
size: medium-sized
J: TRBJ1-4
CDR3: CASSHTGTNEKLFF

V: TRBV4-2
size: .
J: TRBJ2-1
CDR3: CASSQGFPQFNEQFF

V: TRBV10-2
size: .
J: TRBJ2-4
CDR3: CACSEYRDRRNIQYF

V: TRBV24-1
size: .
J: TRBJ1-4
CDR3: CAASEPQVYATNEKLFF

V: TRBV7-9
size: many
J: TRBJ1-5
CDR3: CASSSGTDNQPQHF

V: TRBV10-2
size: .
J: TRBJ1-2
CDR3: CDSSGFTEGGYTF

V: TRBV2
size: .
J: TRBJ1-5
CDR3: CASTRREGYQPQDF

V: TRBV25-1
size: .
J: TRBJ1-4
CDR3: CASSECPGRNNDKLFF

V: TRBV20-1
size: .
J: TRBJ1-1
CDR3: CAGADPMNTEDFF

V: TRBV11-3
size: .
J: TRBJ2-4
CDR3: CTSSPGGDGKNNEYF

V: TRBV29-1
size: .
J: TRBJ2-7
CDR3: CSVEVSEPLTYDQYF

V: TRBV29-1
size: .
J: TRBJ2-7
CDR3: CSVERAGQTYVQYF

V: TRBV11-3
size: .
J: TRBJ2-5
CDR3: CVSNPTGVLSSEIQYF

V: TRBV6-1
size: .
J: TRBJ2-7
CDR3: CASSVLAGGPSTAGEQYF

V: TRBV28
size: few
J: TRBJ2-3
CDR3: CASTQTYTQYF

V: TRBV4-3
size: .
J: TRBJ2-3
CDR3: CTSSSSLGTADTQYF

V: TRBV6-1
size: .
J: TRBJ2-7
CDR3: CASMRAGFYEQYF

V: TRBV5-6
size: .
J: TRBJ2-7
CDR3: CASSVFHERYF

V: TRBV5-5
size: once
J: TRBJ1-1
CDR3: CASSLGMNTGAFF

V: TRBV29-1
size: .
J: TRBJ1-2
CDR3: CIVAARNYGYTF

V: TRBV6-5
size: .
J: TRBJ2-2
CDR3: CASRMLEATGEMFF

V: TRBV11-2
size: few
J: TRBJ2-2
CDR3: CTSSPLAGGTGELFF

V: TRBV11-2
size: .
J: TRBJ2-2
CDR3: CASEQTVSTGELSF

V: TRBV11-2
size: .
J: TRBJ2-1
CDR3: CARSLARQNNEQFF

V: TRBV6-2/TRBV6-3
size: .
J: TRBJ2-7
CDR3: CANSTKTGGCYEQYF

V: TRBV4-2
size: .
J: TRBJ1-1
CDR3: CASSQADGRGGTQAFF

V: TRBV5-6
size: .
J: TRBJ2-7
CDR3: CARRLGVYEKYF

V: TRBV5-5
size: few
J: TRBJ2-3
CDR3: CASSLQGTDMQYF

V: TRBV4-1
size: many
J: TRBJ1-6
CDR3: CASSQGGPLHF

V: TRBV28
size: .
J: TRBJ1-5
CDR3: CASSLYGNEPQHF

V: TRBV27
size: .
J: TRBJ2-2
CDR3: CASSSLYLEGREAGEMFF

V: TRBV11-2
size: .
J: TRBJ1-2
CDR3: CASNLDRRGGYTF